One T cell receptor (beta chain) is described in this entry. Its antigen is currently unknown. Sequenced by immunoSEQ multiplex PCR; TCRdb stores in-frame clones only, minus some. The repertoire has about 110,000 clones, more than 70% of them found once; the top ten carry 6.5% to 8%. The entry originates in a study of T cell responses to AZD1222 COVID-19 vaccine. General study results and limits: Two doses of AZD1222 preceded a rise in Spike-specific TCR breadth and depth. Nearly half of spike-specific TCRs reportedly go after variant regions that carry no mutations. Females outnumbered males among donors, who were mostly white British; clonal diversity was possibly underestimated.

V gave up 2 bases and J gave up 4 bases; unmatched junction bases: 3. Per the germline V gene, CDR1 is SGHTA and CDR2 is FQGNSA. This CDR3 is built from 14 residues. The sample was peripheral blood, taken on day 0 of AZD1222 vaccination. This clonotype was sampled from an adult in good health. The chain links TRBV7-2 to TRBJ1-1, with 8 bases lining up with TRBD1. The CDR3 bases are TGTGCCAGCAGCTTACCCACAGGGGGCACTGAAGCTTTCTTT. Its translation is CASSLPTGGTEAFF.